The 21 T cell receptor beta chains reported below all come from one sample, sequenced in a study of blood T cell repertoires in COVID-19. Using immunoSEQ multiplex PCR, the repertoire was profiled, and TCRdb retains in-frame clones only, with some absent. In the table there are 300,000 to 450,000 clones, more than 70% of which are singletons. Specimen: peripheral blood. These TCRs come from a woman aged 60-75 years with COVID-19, enrolled during active disease.

V is TRBV7-9 and J is TRBJ1-3, with D possibly matching TRBD1 (5 bases). Germline CDR1 SEHNR, CDR2 FQNEAQ (reference sequence). The CDR3 totals 16 residues. V was cut by 1 base and J by 0 bases, with 10 bases left in between. CDR3 sequence: CASSLDGGSSGNTIYF. The CDR3 DNA is TGTGCCAGCAGCTTAGATGGGGGGAGCTCTGGAAACACCATATATTTT.

The chain combines TRBV6-8 with TRBJ2-7, with 7 bases aligning to TRBD1. The CDR3 has 13 residues. Germline CDR1 MNHGY, CDR2 SAAAGT. V lost 7 bases and J lost 4; bases outside the gene matches: 7. CDR3 sequence (DNA): TGTGCCAGCAACCGGGACAGAAATTACGAGCAGTACTTC. Translating it yields CASNRDRNYEQYF.

The chain couples TRBV14 to TRBJ1-2; D perhaps matches TRBD1 (6 bases). Germline V gene lookup returns CDR1 SGHDN and CDR2 FVKESK. CDR3 length: 14 amino acids. V was trimmed by 2 bases and J by 7 bases, leaving 14 bases between them. The CDR3 DNA reads as TGTGCCAGCAGCCAACAGGGGCCGCACCTTGGCTACACCTTC. Its protein product is CASSQQGPHLGYTF.

The chain is built from TRBV10-3 and TRBJ2-7; no clear D. The V end was cut by 6 bases, the J end by 5 bases, with 14 bases between. The CDR3 totals 13 residues. Germline values: CDR1 ENHRY, CDR2 SYGVKD. CDR3 in DNA: TGTGCCATCAGCCCCGGTGGTCGAAACGAGCAGTACTTC. Its translation is CAISPGGRNEQYF.

V and J are TRBV30 and TRBJ1-2; D possibly corresponds to TRBD1 (6 bases). V was clipped by 3 bases and J by 7 bases, with 12 bases between them. Germline CDR1 is GTSNPN and CDR2 is SVGIG (reference sequence). The CDR3 length is 12 residues. For the CDR3, the DNA is TGTGCCTGGAGGGGGGGGGCGCTTGGCTACACCTTC. It specifies CAWRGGALGYTF.

This chain uses TRBV5-1 with TRBJ2-1; 8 positions agree with TRBD1. The CDR3 length is 15 residues. Germline V gene lookup returns CDR1 SGHRS and CDR2 YFSETQ. Unmatched junction bases numbered 1, after V lost 0 bases and J lost 2 bases. DNA for the CDR3: TGCGCCAGCAGCTTGGAACAGGGGGCCTACAATGAGCAGTTCTTC. It encodes CASSLEQGAYNEQFF.

The rearrangement links TRBV11-2 to TRBJ1-2; D unresolved. Between the trimmed V and J ends, which lost 1 base and 4 bases, there was a span of 7 bases. The CDR3 consists of 13 residues. Germline-derived CDR1 and CDR2 are SGHAT and FQNNGV. CDR3: CASSLGSSYGYTF. The CDR3 DNA is TGTGCCAGCAGCTTAGGTTCCTCCTATGGCTACACCTTC.

CDR3 nucleotides: TGTGCCAGCAGCCCCGGGACAGGGGGCAACACAGATACGCAGTATTTT. Residues: CASSPGTGGNTDTQYF. This rearrangement joins TRBV7-3 to TRBJ2-3, with 12 bases lining up with TRBD1. The CDR3 spans 16 residues. V gave up 5 bases and J gave up 2 bases; unmatched junction bases: 5. CDR1 and CDR2 (germline): SGHTA, FQGTGA.

This chain uses TRBV15 with TRBJ2-2; D remains ambiguous. Trimming stripped 0 bases from V and 7 bases from J, with 15 bases between. The CDR3 spans 16 residues. CDR1 LNHNV and CDR2 YYDKDF come from the germline V gene (reference sequence). CDR3 bases: TGTGCCACCAGCAGAGATTCCGCAGCGCCGGGCGGGGAGCTGTTTTTT. Translation: CATSRDSAAPGGELFF.

As for this clone: This specimen includes other DNA sequences encoding the same CDR3. The chain links TRBV19 to TRBJ1-5; D perhaps matches TRBD1 (5 bases). The length of the CDR3 is 13 residues. Germline V gene data show CDR1 as LNHDA and CDR2 as SQIVND (reference sequence). V was shortened by 2 bases and J by 6 bases, with 8 bases between the two germline ends. For the CDR3, the DNA is TGTGCCAGTAGTATACAGGGTGGTCAGCCCCAGCATTTT. Its protein product is CASSIQGGQPQHF.

The V gene is TRBV7-3, the J gene TRBJ1-3, with D unclear. Germline-derived CDR1 and CDR2 are SGHTA and FQGTGA. This CDR3 is 17 amino acids long. V lost 3 bases and J 0 bases, leaving 15 bases between the germline ends. The CDR3 loop reads CASSFLGVPDSGNTIYF. In nucleotides, the CDR3 is TGTGCCAGCAGCTTTCTGGGAGTACCAGACTCTGGAAACACCATATATTTT.

V gene TRBV4-1 combines with J gene TRBJ1-2, with D perhaps TRBD1 (6 bases). Trimming pared 1 base from V and 1 base from J, leaving 16 bases between. The CDR3 sequence is 17 residues long. Per the germline V gene, CDR1 is MGHRA and CDR2 is YSYEKL. The CDR3 DNA follows: TGCGCCAGCAGCCAAGGACCCAGAACAGGGCATAACTATGGCTACACCTTC. Its translation: CASSQGPRTGHNYGYTF.

The chain joins TRBV3-1 (or the pseudogene TRBV3-2) to TRBJ1-2; D is unclear. V was pared by 1 base and J by 12 bases, with 9 bases between. CDR3 length equals 11 residues. Per the germline V gene, CDR1 is LGHDT and CDR2 is YNNKEL (reference sequence). The CDR3 DNA is TGTGCCAGCAGCCAAGGCGGAATAGACACCTTC. As protein: CASSQGGIDTF.

This clone was recorded a few times. This sequence joins TRBV3-1 (or the pseudogene TRBV3-2) and TRBJ2-7; weak D call: TRBD2 (5 bases). CDR1 and CDR2 from the germline V gene are LGHDT and YNNKEL (reference sequence). The CDR3 extends over 16 amino acids. The V end lost 4 bases, the J end lost 3 bases, and 19 bases lay between the germline ends. This CDR3 reads CASSRTYGEGIYEQYF. As DNA, the CDR3 is TGTGCCAGCAGCCGGACTTACGGTGAGGGAATCTACGAGCAGTACTTC.

The rearrangement uses TRBV19 and TRBJ1-4, with D perhaps matching TRBD1 (5 bases). Germline CDR1 is LNHDA and CDR2 is SQIVND (reference sequence). V lost 8 bases to trimming and J lost 5 bases, with 12 bases between them. There are 13 residues in the CDR3. CDR3 loop: CASSWQGNEKLFF. The DNA for the CDR3 is TGTGCCAGTTCTTGGCAGGGAAATGAAAAACTGTTTTTT.

This chain joins TRBV5-1 and TRBJ1-4; weak D call: TRBD1 (5 bases). This CDR3 is 14 amino acids long. V was shortened by 3 bases and J by 5 bases, with 11 bases between the two germline ends. From germline, CDR1 is SGHRS and CDR2 YFSETQ. The CDR3 loop is CASSWGDGNEKLFF. The CDR3 DNA reads TGCGCCAGCAGCTGGGGGGACGGGAATGAAAAACTGTTTTTT. The entire variable domain, with the rest obtained from reference TRBV5-1 and TRBJ1-4, is as follows: KAGVTQTPRYLIKTRGQQVTLSCSPISGHRSVSWYQQTPGQGLQFLFEYFSETQRNKGNFPGRFSGRQFSNSRSEMNVSTLELGDSALYLCASSWGDGNEKLFFGSGTQLSVL.

V usage is TRBV2 and J usage is TRBJ2-7; perhaps TRBD1 as D (5 bases). Germline lookup yields CDR1 SNHLY and CDR2 FYNNEI. The V end was cut by 8 bases, the J end by 2 bases, with 13 bases between. The length of the CDR3 is 13 residues. CDR3 DNA sequence: TGTGCCAGCGGTTACAGGCGAACCTACGAGCAGTACTTC. This sequence encodes CASGYRRTYEQYF.

V is TRBV7-3 and J is TRBJ1-2, with TRBD1 identical over 9 bases. The CDR3 runs to 13 residues. Looked up from germline, CDR1 is SGHTA and CDR2 is FQGTGA. The V and J ends lost 5 bases and 8 bases, in that order; junction bases with no gene match: 6. CDR3 nucleotides: TGTGCCAGCAGCGCAACAGGGGGCCAGGGCTACACCTTC. It is translated as CASSATGGQGYTF.

The chain couples TRBV6-1 to TRBJ1-3; tentative D call: TRBD1 (6 bases). Trimming took off 3 bases at V and 0 bases at J, with 9 bases between the two ends. Germline values: CDR1 MNHNS, CDR2 SASEGT. The CDR3 extends over 15 amino acids. Here the CDR3 reads CASSDGTPSGNTIYF. In DNA form, the CDR3 reads TGTGCCAGCAGTGACGGGACACCCTCTGGAAACACCATATATTTT.

The rearrangement joins TRBV7-2 to TRBJ2-7, with 11 bases identical to TRBD2. CDR3 length: 15 amino acids. CDR1 SGHTA and CDR2 FQGNSA come from the germline V gene. V shed 4 bases, J shed 4 bases, and the junction held 6 bases outside the gene matches. In DNA, the CDR3 is TGTGCCAGCAGCTCCCCGACTAGCGGGGCTTACGAGCAGTACTTC. Translated: CASSSPTSGAYEQYF.

The chain couples TRBV11-1 to TRBJ1-1; D gene uncertain. Germline V gene lookup returns CDR1 SGHAT and CDR2 FQDESV (reference sequence). Between the trimmed V and J ends, which lost 5 bases and 0 bases, there was a span of 7 bases. The CDR3 loop spans 13 amino acids. The CDR3, as DNA: TGTGCCAGCAGCCCAACAGTGAACACTGAAGCTTTCTTT. It codes for CASSPTVNTEAFF.